These T cell receptor beta chains were read from a single sample in a study of blood T cells in healthy people across ages. TCRdb re-called the 5' RACE reads through MiXCR, storing one row per CDR3 protein. The sample lists around 800,000 distinct CDR3 sequences; approximately 55% were seen once. Sequenced: blood. These receptors were taken from a man older than 75 in good health. Each CDR3 is given with its conserved first and last residue. A D gene is named only where the DNA matches it firmly. Size values are once, few and many counts, or a class for expanded clones, and some rows have none.

j_call v_call d_call clone_size cdr3_length cdr3_nt cdr3_aa
TRBJ2-7 TRBV15 TRBD1 - 15 TGTGCCACCAGCAGAGGGGACAGTATTTCGGACGAGCAGTACTTC CATSRGDSISDEQYF
TRBJ1-1 TRBV20-1 - - 14 TGCAGTGCTAGAGAGGGAAGGGGAGGCACTGAAGCTTTCTTT CSAREGRGGTEAFF
TRBJ2-1 TRBV27 TRBD1 once 13 TGTGCCAGCACGGACAGGGTTGACAATGAGCAGTTCTTC CASTDRVDNEQFF
TRBJ1-5 TRBV29-1 - - 13 TGCAGCGTTAGGGACGACGGAAATCAGCCCCAGCATTTT CSVRDDGNQPQHF
TRBJ1-2 TRBV12-3/TRBV12-4 - - 14 TGTGCCAGCAGTTTTGGGGTAGGGAACTATGGCTACACCTTC CASSFGVGNYGYTF
TRBJ2-1 TRBV11-1 - few 13 TGTGCCAGCAGCCGGGACTTGGGGGATGAGCAGTTCTTC CASSRDLGDEQFF
TRBJ1-2 TRBV29-1 - - 14 TGCAGCGTTGTAAGGCGGTTGGGGGACTATGGCTACACCTTC CSVVRRLGDYGYTF
TRBJ1-1 TRBV5-1 TRBD1 once 15 TGCGCCAGCAGGGACAGGGGAAACATGAACACTGAAGCTTTCTTT CASRDRGNMNTEAFF
TRBJ2-7 TRBV20-1 - once 14 TGCAGTGCTAGATCGTGGCAGGGGGGGTACGAGCAGTACTTC CSARSWQGGYEQYF
TRBJ2-1 TRBV5-1 - - 14 TGCGCCAGCAGCGCCACTAGGCCGGGGAATGAGCAGTTCTTC CASSATRPGNEQFF
TRBJ1-4 TRBV20-1 TRBD1 - 14 TGCAGTGCTAGAGATCCGGGACAGGGACTATCTCTGTTTTTT CSARDPGQGLSLFF
TRBJ2-3 TRBV5-1 TRBD2 - 16 TGCGCCAGCAGCTTTGAGACTAGCGGGCCAGGGAGACACGCGTATTTT CASSFETSGPGRHAYF
TRBJ2-3 TRBV4-1 TRBD1 - 15 TGCGCCAGCAGCCCCCTGGCAGGGGGCTTGGGATACGCGTATTTT CASSPLAGGLGYAYF
TRBJ2-7 TRBV20-1 - - 16 TGCAGTGCTAGCAGCAGGGGGACTGGAAACTCCTACGAGCAGTACTTC CSASSRGTGNSYEQYF
TRBJ2-1 TRBV25-1 TRBD2 few 16 TGTGCCAGCAGTAAAGCTGGCGGCGGGAGGGCCCATGAGCAGTTCTTC CASSKAGGGRAHEQFF
TRBJ2-5 TRBV6-5 TRBD2 - 17 TGTGCCAGCAGTTACTCGGCTAGCGGGATTTTCCAAGAGACCCAGTACTTC CASSYSASGIFQETQYF
TRBJ2-7 TRBV27 TRBD2 - 14 TGTGCCAGCATCACTAGCGGGAGGGCCAACGAGCAGTACTTC CASITSGRANEQYF
TRBJ2-7 TRBV24-1 TRBD2 few 18 TGTGCCACCAGTCCCGGGACTAGCGGGAGGGATAGGACCTACGAGCAGTACTTC CATSPGTSGRDRTYEQYF
TRBJ2-4 TRBV13 - - 12 TGTGCCAGCAGCGCCCGGGTGGCTGAGCAGTACTTC CASSARVAEQYF
TRBJ1-6 TRBV21-1 - few 12 TGTGCCGGAACAGGTGGGGGTTCACCCCTCCACTTT CAGTGGGSPLHF
TRBJ2-1 TRBV9 - - 16 TGTGCCAGCAGCGTAGATGCAGGGACCTCCTACAATGGGCAGTTCTTC CASSVDAGTSYNGQFF
TRBJ1-2 TRBV19 - - 14 TGTGCCAGTAGTTCACAGGCGGGTCGCGGTGGCTACACCTTC CASSSQAGRGGYTF
TRBJ2-5 TRBV11-1 TRBD2 few 16 TGTGCCAGCAGCGCCCGACTAGCGAAGGTTGAAGAGACCCAGTACTTC CASSARLAKVEETQYF
TRBJ2-3 TRBV9 TRBD2 - 14 TGTGCCAGCAGCGACGGGACTATCACAGATACGCAGTATTTT CASSDGTITDTQYF
TRBJ2-6 TRBV20-1 TRBD2 few 18 TGCAGTGCTCCCCGGACTAGCGGGAGCTTCTCTGGGGCCAACGTCCTGACTTTC CSAPRTSGSFSGANVLTF
TRBJ2-3 TRBV7-8 - - 13 TGTGCCAGCAGCTGGACGGAGCACAGATACGCGTATTTT CASSWTEHRYAYF
TRBJ1-5 TRBV20-1 - - 14 TGCAGTGCCAAGGCCTCAGGGGACGGCCAGCCCCAGCATTTT CSAKASGDGQPQHF
TRBJ1-1 TRBV12-5 TRBD1 once 15 TGTGCTAGTGGGACACAGACAGGGTTCACCACTGAAGCTTTCTTT CASGTQTGFTTEAFF
TRBJ2-1 TRBV20-1 TRBD2 - 17 TGCAGTGCTAGAGACTCTAGCGGGAGGGTCTCCTACAATGAGCAGTTCTTC CSARDSSGRVSYNEQFF
TRBJ2-7 TRBV20-1 - - 12 TGCAGTGCTCGGGAGAAAGACTACGAGCAGTACTTC CSAREKDYEQYF
TRBJ2-7 TRBV9 TRBD2 - 15 TGTACCAGCAGCCCCCTCGGGCTAGCGGGGGTCGAGCAGTACTTC CTSSPLGLAGVEQYF
TRBJ2-7 TRBV12-3/TRBV12-4 - - 13 TGTGCCAGCAGTTTAATGCCGACCTACGAGCAGTACTTC CASSLMPTYEQYF
TRBJ2-1 TRBV20-1 - once 15 TGCAGTGCTAGCCACCTACGAGCGGGCGGGGATGAGCAGTTCTTC CSASHLRAGGDEQFF
TRBJ2-3 TRBV20-1 - - 14 TGCAGTGCTAGCGGAGCGGTCTTAACAGATACGCAGTATTTT CSASGAVLTDTQYF
TRBJ1-2 TRBV20-1 - - 11 TGCAGTGCTACCGACAGCTATGACTACACCTTC CSATDSYDYTF
TRBJ1-2 TRBV29-1 TRBD1 - 16 TGCAGCGTTGGGGGGGTGAAACAGGGGGCTAACTATAGCTACACCTTC CSVGGVKQGANYSYTF
TRBJ2-3 TRBV15 - - 12 TGTGCCACCAGCAGGGACACAGATACGCAGTATTTT CATSRDTDTQYF
TRBJ2-1 TRBV7-9 TRBD2 few 16 TGTGCCAGCAGCTTAGTTGGGGGAGGGCCTAACAATGAGCAGTTCTTC CASSLVGGGPNNEQFF
TRBJ2-1 TRBV7-9 - - 16 TGTGCCAGCAGCTTAGCCCAGCGGATAACCTACAATGAGCAGTTCTTC CASSLAQRITYNEQFF
TRBJ2-4 TRBV29-1 - - 12 TGCAGCGTGGACACCGGGACCGACGTTCAGTACTTC CSVDTGTDVQYF
TRBJ2-7 TRBV20-1 - - 14 TGCAGTGCTAGAGCCTTGACAGGCCCCTACGAGCAGTACTTC CSARALTGPYEQYF
TRBJ1-4 TRBV7-9 - - 14 TGTGCCAGCAGCTTCACAGCAACTAATGAAAAACTGTTTTTT CASSFTATNEKLFF
TRBJ2-4 TRBV20-1 TRBD2 - 15 TGCAGTGCTGAGCTCACTAGCGCCCCCCTAAACATTCAGTACTTC CSAELTSAPLNIQYF
TRBJ2-7 TRBV7-2 TRBD2 - 15 TGTGCCAGCAGCCCACGTGCGGGGGGCGGGAACGAGCAGTACTTC CASSPRAGGGNEQYF
TRBJ2-7 TRBV2 - - 11 TGTGCCAGCAGTCGCGACCCCGAGCAGTACTTC CASSRDPEQYF
TRBJ2-7 TRBV2 TRBD1 - 13 TGTGCCAGCGGCACCGGGACAGGCACTGAGCAGTACTTC CASGTGTGTEQYF
TRBJ2-3 TRBV5-4 TRBD2 - 14 TGTGCCAGCAGCCCTAGCGGGATCCACAGATACGCGTATTTT CASSPSGIHRYAYF
TRBJ2-5 TRBV19 TRBD2 - 16 TGTGCCAGTAGTCCCCGACTAGCGGGAGAGAGAGAGACCCAGTACTTC CASSPRLAGERETQYF
TRBJ1-1 TRBV5-1 - - 14 TGCGCCAGCAGGGGTAACGGGGTAAGAACTGAAGCTTTCTTT CASRGNGVRTEAFF
TRBJ2-7 TRBV28 TRBD2 few 16 TGTGCCAGCAGTCCTCTTCGGCGGGAGACTGACTACGAGCAGTACTTC CASSPLRRETDYEQYF
TRBJ1-2 TRBV28 - - 16 TGTGCCAGCAGTTTATTGGTCGGGGGACCTTCCTATGGCTACACCTTC CASSLLVGGPSYGYTF
TRBJ1-2 TRBV25-1 - - 14 TGTGCCAGCAGTGCCCCCGGGGCGGGGGCTGGCTACACCTTC CASSAPGAGAGYTF
TRBJ1-2 TRBV6-6 - - 14 TGTGCCAGCAGCAACCCTGGGACATCGTATGGCTACACCTTC CASSNPGTSYGYTF
TRBJ2-7 TRBV20-1 TRBD2 - 15 TGCAGTGCTAGTCGGCCAGCGGGAGGGGCCTGGGAGCAGTACTTC CSASRPAGGAWEQYF
TRBJ2-7 TRBV2 - - 14 TGTGCCAGCAGCGGCGGGACAACAACCTACGAGCAGTACTTC CASSGGTTTYEQYF